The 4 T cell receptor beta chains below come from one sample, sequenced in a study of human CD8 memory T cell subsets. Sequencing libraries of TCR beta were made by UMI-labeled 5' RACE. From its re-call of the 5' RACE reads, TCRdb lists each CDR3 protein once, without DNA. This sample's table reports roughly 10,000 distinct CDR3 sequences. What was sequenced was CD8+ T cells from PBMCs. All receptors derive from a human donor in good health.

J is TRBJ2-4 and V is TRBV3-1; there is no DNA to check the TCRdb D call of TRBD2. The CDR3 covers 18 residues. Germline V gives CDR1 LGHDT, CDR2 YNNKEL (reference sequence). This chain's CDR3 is CASSRGTSSGRLWNIQYF.

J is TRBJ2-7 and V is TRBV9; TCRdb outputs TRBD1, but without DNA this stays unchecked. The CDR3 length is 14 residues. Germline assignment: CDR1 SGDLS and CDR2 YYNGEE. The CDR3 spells CASSGARGRREQYF.

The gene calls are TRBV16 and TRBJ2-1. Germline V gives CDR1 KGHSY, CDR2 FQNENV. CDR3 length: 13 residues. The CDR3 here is CASSRTRPSEQFF.

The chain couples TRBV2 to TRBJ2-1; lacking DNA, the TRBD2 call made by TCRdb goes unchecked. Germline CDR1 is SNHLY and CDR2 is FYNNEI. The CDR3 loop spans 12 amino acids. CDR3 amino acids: CASKPGLAAAFF. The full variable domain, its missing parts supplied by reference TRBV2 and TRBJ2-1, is EPEVTQTPSHQVTQMGQEVILRCVPISNHLYFYWYRQILGQKVEFLVSFYNNEISEKSEIFDDQFSVERPDGSNFTLKIRSTKLEDSAMYFCASKPGLAAAFFGPGTRLTVL.